Presented here are 25 T cell receptor beta chains from one specimen sequenced in a study of blood T cell repertoires in COVID-19. Sequencing was performed with immunoSEQ multiplex PCR; in TCRdb, only in-frame clones are kept and a portion is missing. This sample carries 220,000 or so clones, around four fifths of them seen once, and the ten largest clones take roughly 21%. Sequencing was done on a sample of peripheral blood. These receptors were taken from a man aged 30-40 years with active or convalescent COVID-19.

The rearrangement uses TRBV10-2 and TRBJ2-1, with 7 bases that match TRBD2. The CDR3 is 14 amino acids. Germline V lookup: CDR1 WSHSY, CDR2 SAAADI. This CDR3 is CATRWLAEYNEQFF. CDR3 bases: TGCGCTACCAGGTGGCTAGCGGAGTACAATGAGCAGTTCTTC.

This clone was recorded only once. In DNA, the CDR3 is TGCGCCAGCAGCAGCCGACAGGGCGGCGAGCAGTACTTC. This sequence encodes CASSSRQGGEQYF. The J gene is TRBJ2-7, the V gene TRBV5-1, with 7 positions matching TRBD1. Losses at the gene ends were 4 bases for V and 6 bases for J; bases not matched to a gene: 7. The CDR3 has 13 amino acids. Germline V gene lookup returns CDR1 SGHRS and CDR2 YFSETQ.

The chain joins TRBV24-1 to TRBJ1-5; TRBD1 matches at 7 bases. There are 13 residues in the CDR3. J was trimmed by 3 bases and V by 9 bases; bases with no gene match: 4. From germline, CDR1 is KGHDR and CDR2 SFDVKD. This chain's CDR3 is CATETGNNQPQHF. The CDR3 nucleotides read TGTGCCACCGAGACAGGGAACAATCAGCCCCAGCATTTT.

The CDR3 reads CASSFLGAGSTDTQYF. The CDR3 nucleotides are TGTGCCAGCAGCTTTTTAGGGGCGGGGAGCACAGATACGCAGTATTTT. The chain joins TRBV5-6 to TRBJ2-3; D possibly corresponds to TRBD2 (6 bases). The CDR3 loop spans 16 amino acids. With 2 bases removed from V and 0 bases from J, the gap between germline ends came to 13 bases. Germline lookup yields CDR1 SGHDT and CDR2 YYEEEE. Drawing the rest from reference TRBV5-6 and TRBJ2-3, the complete variable domain is DAGVTQSPTHLIKTRGQQVTLRCSPKSGHDTVSWYQQALGQGPQFIFQYYEEEERQRGNFPDRFSGHQFPNYSSELNVNALLLGDSALYLCASSFLGAGSTDTQYFGPGTRLTVL.

This clone appeared once. The V and J genes are TRBV6-4 and TRBJ2-3, with D hard to call. The CDR3 is 12 amino acids. Trimming pared 5 bases from V and 3 bases from J, leaving 6 bases between. Germline CDR1 reads MRHNA; CDR2 reads SNTAGT. This chain's CDR3 is CASSHSTDTQYF. Here the CDR3 DNA reads TGTGCCAGCAGTCATTCAACAGATACGCAGTATTTT.

The chain joins TRBV5-4 to TRBJ2-7; D is perhaps TRBD1 (5 bases). With 1 base removed from V and 6 bases from J, the gap between germline ends came to 8 bases. Germline CDR1 reads SGHNT; CDR2 reads YYREEE (reference sequence). The CDR3 runs 12 residues. The CDR3 here is CASSLPQGEQYF. The DNA of the CDR3 is TGTGCCAGCAGCTTGCCGCAGGGCGAGCAGTACTTC.

The rearrangement joins TRBV28 to TRBJ2-3; D perhaps matches TRBD2 (6 bases). Looked up from germline, CDR1 is MDHEN and CDR2 is SYDVKM. The V end lost 6 bases, the J end lost 4 bases, and 14 bases lay between the germline ends. The CDR3 length is 14 residues. CDR3 sequence reads: CASRPAGNADTQYF. In DNA form, the CDR3 reads TGTGCCAGCAGACCGGCGGGAAACGCAGATACGCAGTATTTT.

The rearrangement uses TRBV11-2 and TRBJ2-1; D uncertain. This CDR3 spans 12 amino acids. CDR1 is SGHAT and CDR2 is FQNNGV in the germline V gene. Trimming pared 1 base from V and 9 bases from J, leaving 7 bases between. CDR3 sequence (DNA): TGTGCCAGCAGCTTAGGTATCGGTGAGCAGTTCTTC. Translation: CASSLGIGEQFF. Supplemented by reference TRBV11-2 and TRBJ2-1, the full variable domain reads EAGVAQSPRYKIIEKRQSVAFWCNPISGHATLYWYQQILGQGPKLLIQFQNNGVVDDSQLPKDRFSAERLKGVDSTLKIQPAKLEDSAVYLCASSLGIGEQFFGPGTRLTVL.

The genes are TRBV7-3 and TRBJ2-1, with D perhaps TRBD2 (7 bases). Germline loops: CDR1 SGHTA, CDR2 FQGTGA. The CDR3 sequence is 17 residues long. Trimming shortened V by 2 bases and J by 8 bases, and 22 bases separated the two germline ends. CDR3 coding DNA: TGTGCCAGCAGCTTATCGTTAGGGGGAGGGCCTTCCGATGAGCAGTTCTTC. Translated: CASSLSLGGGPSDEQFF. The full variable domain, with the rest looked up from reference TRBV7-3 and TRBJ2-1, is GAGVSQTPSNKVTEKGKYVELRCDPISGHTALYWYRQSLGQGPEFLIYFQGTGAADDSGLPNDRFFAVRPEGSVSTLKIQRTERGDSAVYLCASSLSLGGGPSDEQFFGPGTRLTVL.

The CDR3 loop reads CASSFRSQGSPYEQYF. The CDR3 DNA sequence: TGTGCCAGCAGCTTTAGGTCACAGGGGTCTCCCTACGAGCAGTACTTC. The genes are TRBV5-5 and TRBJ2-7, with TRBD1 matching 7 bases. The V segment lost 2 bases and the J segment 2 bases; nucleotides outside the gene matches: 10. The CDR3 covers 16 residues. Germline-derived CDR1 and CDR2 are SGHKS and YYEKEE (reference sequence).

V and J are TRBV7-9 and TRBJ2-1; TRBD1 aligns across 9 bases. Unmatched junction bases numbered 8, after V lost 4 bases and J lost 7 bases. The germline CDR1 and CDR2 sequences are SEHNR and FQNEAQ (reference sequence). The CDR3 runs 15 residues. CDR3 nucleotides: TGTGCCAGCAGCTATGGGACAGGGTTGAAAAATGAGCAGTTCTTC. Amino acids: CASSYGTGLKNEQFF.

V gene TRBV29-1 combines with J gene TRBJ2-7, with 14 bases that match TRBD2. The junction had 2 bases not matched to a gene; V was cut back by 4 bases and J by 3 bases. The CDR3 is 14 residues long. Germline CDR1 is SQVTM and CDR2 is ANQGSEA. CDR3 DNA: TGCAGCGTTGGACTAGCGGGAGGGCACTACGAGCAGTACTTC. It is translated as CSVGLAGGHYEQYF.

The chain employs TRBV5-8 and TRBJ1-4; D unclear. Germline loops: CDR1 SGHTS, CDR2 YDEGEE. With 0 bases removed from V and 4 bases from J, the gap between germline ends came to 13 bases. CDR3 length equals 16 residues. The CDR3 DNA reads TGTGCCAGCAGCTTGGCCAGCGGTTCGATTAATGAAAAACTGTTTTTT. Amino acid sequence: CASSLASGSINEKLFF.

This sequence joins TRBV5-1 and TRBJ2-2; 11 bases align to TRBD2. Germline V lookup: CDR1 SGHRS, CDR2 YFSETQ. The V segment lost 4 bases and the J segment 2 bases; nucleotides outside the gene matches: 4. CDR3 size: 16 residues. CDR3 sequence (DNA): TGCGCCAGCAGCCCTGGGACTAGCGGAAACACCGGGGAGCTGTTTTTT. It codes for CASSPGTSGNTGELFF. Filled out from reference TRBV5-1 and TRBJ2-2, the complete variable domain reads KAGVTQTPRYLIKTRGQQVTLSCSPISGHRSVSWYQQTPGQGLQFLFEYFSETQRNKGNFPGRFSGRQFSNSRSEMNVSTLELGDSALYLCASSPGTSGNTGELFFGEGSRLTVL.

The genes are TRBV19 and TRBJ1-5, with 8 positions matching TRBD1. The CDR3 contains 15 residues. From germline, CDR1 is LNHDA and CDR2 SQIVND (reference sequence). V lost 7 bases, J lost 9 bases, and 14 bases stayed unmatched. The CDR3 bases are TGTGCCAGTATTGTGGACAGGGCCTATCCGGGGCCCCAGCATTTT. It codes for CASIVDRAYPGPQHF.

The V and J genes are TRBV5-6 and TRBJ2-5; the match to TRBD1 covers 7 bases. J was trimmed by 4 bases and V by 5 bases; bases with no gene match: 8. Germline CDR1 is SGHDT and CDR2 is YYEEEE. This CDR3 has 14 amino acids. In DNA, the CDR3 is TGTGCCAGCAGTTGGGGACAGAAAAGAGAGACCCAGTACTTC. Translating it yields CASSWGQKRETQYF.

The chain couples TRBV12-2 to TRBJ1-1; the table calls TRBD1, which could not be checked here. TRBV12-2 represents a pseudogene. The CDR3 consists of 13 residues. The CDR3 region has the DNA TGTGCAAGTCGCTTAGGGCCCCAGACTGAAGCTTTCTTT. This gives the protein CASRLGPQTEAFF.

This chain uses TRBV13 with TRBJ1-2, with D possibly TRBD1 on 6 matching bases. Per germline, CDR1 PRHDT and CDR2 FYEKMQ (reference sequence). The germline V and J ends were trimmed by 5 bases and 7 bases, with 14 bases remaining between them. CDR3 length equals 13 residues. The CDR3 loop reads CASSPTGRRGYTF. The CDR3 nucleotides are TGTGCCAGCAGCCCAACAGGGCGTCGTGGCTACACCTTC.

The rearrangement links TRBV3-1 (or the pseudogene TRBV3-2) to TRBJ2-7, with a weak D call TRBD2 (6 bases). The V gene's germline CDR1 is LGHDT and CDR2 YNNKEL (reference sequence). Trimming cost V 2 bases and J 1 base, with 12 bases left between them. The CDR3 runs to 15 residues. In nucleotides, the CDR3 is TGTGCCAGCAGCCAACTTGGGACTCCGTCCTACGAGCAGTACTTC. Protein sequence: CASSQLGTPSYEQYF.

The CDR3 DNA reads as TGCGCCAGCAGCCGTGGGAGGGTTGGACAGCCCCAGCATTTT. Residues: CASSRGRVGQPQHF. This chain connects TRBV4-3 to TRBJ1-5; the D is unclear. The CDR3 length is 14 residues. Germline loops: CDR1 LGHNA, CDR2 YSLEER. Trimming cost V 4 bases and J 7 bases, with 14 bases left between them.

The CDR3 is CASSTLGGSYGYTF. CDR3 in DNA: TGTGCCAGCAGCACGCTAGGGGGCTCATATGGCTACACCTTC. V usage is TRBV5-6 and J usage is TRBJ1-2; 7 bases match TRBD1. CDR1 is SGHDT, CDR2 YYEEEE, per germline. Trimming at V came to 4 bases and at J to 5 bases, leaving 8 bases not matched to a gene. The CDR3 is made up of 14 amino acids.

The CDR3 region has the DNA TGCGCCAGCAGCCCAGAGCGGGGGGAGGATACGCAGTATTTT. Its protein is CASSPERGEDTQYF. The V gene is TRBV5-1, the J gene TRBJ2-3, with TRBD2 matching over 9 bases. The CDR3 covers 14 residues. V shed 4 bases, J shed 6 bases, and the junction held 6 bases outside the gene matches. Germline V gene lookup returns CDR1 SGHRS and CDR2 YFSETQ.

The CDR3 reads CASSAKNEQFF. The CDR3 DNA reads TGTGCCAGCAGCGCGAAGAATGAGCAGTTCTTC. The chain joins TRBV11-1 to TRBJ2-1; D unresolved. In germline, CDR1 is SGHAT, CDR2 FQDESV (reference sequence). V was cut by 5 bases and J by 7 bases, with 6 bases left in between. The CDR3 covers 11 residues.

This chain connects TRBV5-4 to TRBJ2-7; D remains unclear. Trimming removed 0 bases at V and 1 base at J, with 5 bases between. Germline values: CDR1 SGHNT, CDR2 YYREEE (reference sequence). The CDR3 has 13 amino acids. The CDR3 is CASSLAGSYEQYF. The CDR3 nucleotides are TGTGCCAGCAGCTTGGCCGGGTCCTACGAGCAGTACTTC.

V usage is TRBV27 and J usage is TRBJ2-6; D is possibly TRBD2 (5 bases). Germline V gene data show CDR1 as MNHEY and CDR2 as SMNVEV (reference sequence). V was clipped by 1 base and J by 4 bases, with 14 bases between them. The CDR3 loop spans 17 amino acids. The DNA for the CDR3 is TGTGCCAGCAGTTTATGGGTCGGGGAGAGAGGGGCCAACGTCCTGACTTTC. Encoded protein: CASSLWVGERGANVLTF.